These 4 T cell receptor beta chains were all obtained from the same sample, sequenced in a study of T cell responses to AZD1222 COVID-19 vaccine. Only in-frame clones appear in the TCRdb table, and some are missing; sequencing was by immunoSEQ multiplex PCR. The table includes about 140,000 clones, 90% detected once. The source was peripheral blood, collected on day 0 of AZD1222 vaccination. The receptor source for this set is an adult in good health.

The CDR3 reads CASSRGAEAFF. The CDR3 DNA follows: TGTGCCAGCAGCCGAGGGGCTGAAGCTTTCTTT. The J gene is TRBJ1-1, the V gene TRBV6-5; TRBD1 might be the D (5 bases). V dropped 6 bases and J dropped 6 bases, with 8 bases sitting between them. The CDR3 totals 11 residues. Germline loops: CDR1 MNHEY, CDR2 SVGAGI.

A few counts support this clone. The chain employs TRBV24-1 and TRBJ2-2, with a weak D call TRBD1 (5 bases). Looked up from germline, CDR1 is KGHDR and CDR2 is SFDVKD. The ends were cut back, 8 bases at V and 2 bases at J, with 8 bases in the middle. The CDR3 runs to 13 residues. The DNA of the CDR3 is TGTGCCACCACCAGGGCTAACACCGGGGAGCTGTTTTTT. Translated, it gives CATTRANTGELFF.

V usage is TRBV7-9 and J usage is TRBJ1-6; D uncertain. The CDR3 length is 14 residues. Germline V gene sequence: CDR1 SEHNR, CDR2 FQNEAQ (reference sequence). Trimming removed 1 base from V and 4 bases from J, with 5 bases in between. Written as DNA, the CDR3 is TGTGCCAGCAGCTTAGGGGATTATAATTCACCCCTCCACTTT. Translated, it gives CASSLGDYNSPLHF. Filled out from reference TRBV7-9 and TRBJ1-6, the complete variable domain reads DTGVSQNPRHKITKRGQNVTFRCDPISEHNRLYWYRQTLGQGPEFLTYFQNEAQLEKSRLLSDRFSAERPKGSFSTLEIQRTEQGDSAMYLCASSLGDYNSPLHFGNGTRLTVT.

This chain links TRBV18 with TRBJ2-3; 11 nucleotides agree with TRBD2. CDR3 size: 16 residues. CDR1 and CDR2 from the germline V gene are KGHSH and LQKENI. The V and J ends lost 1 base and 1 base, in that order; junction bases with no gene match: 1. CDR3 bases: TGTGCCAGCTCACCACTTAGCGGGGGGGGCACAGATACGCAGTATTTT. It encodes CASSPLSGGGTDTQYF.